The entry that follows covers one T cell receptor beta chain sequence. The sample belongs to a study of cytomegalovirus exposure and HLA in healthy donors. The CDR3 is made up of 13 amino acids. With 6 bases clipped from V and 7 bases from J, the junction kept 4 bases outside the gene matches. CDR1 and CDR2 (germline): KGHSH, LQKENI. The PCR employed 60 Vbeta primers together with 13 Jbeta primers. The table came from immunoSEQ multiplex PCR; TCRdb's copy has only in-frame clones and leaves some out. The profile shows approximately 100,000 clones, around 79% of them singletons. The J gene is TRBJ1-4, the V gene TRBV18, with 8 bases aligning to TRBD1. Sequencing was done on a sample of PBMCs. This TCR derives from a woman aged 40 to 55 in good health and CMV-seronegative. CDR3 nucleotide sequence: TGTGCCAGCTCCAGGGGGCTCACTGAAAAACTGTTTTTT. This codes for CASSRGLTEKLFF.